Listed here are 22 T cell receptor beta chains from one sample, sequenced in a study of Tregs in tolerant kidney transplant recipients. Sequencing used immunoSEQ multiplex PCR; TCRdb keeps in-frame clones, though not all of them. In the table there are 110,000 or so clones, 90% of which are singletons. The sample was CD4+ T cells from blood, taken before the transplant. The receptors were gathered from a human donor who received a combined kidney and bone marrow transplant.

This chain links TRBV5-5 with TRBJ2-2; D not resolved. V was cut by 2 bases and J by 4 bases, with 9 bases left in between. Germline CDR1 and CDR2: SGHKS and YYEKEE (reference sequence). This CDR3 is 14 amino acids long. The DNA for the CDR3 is TGTGCCAGCAGCTTCGGTGGCGGCACCGGGGAGCTGTTTTTT. It is translated as CASSFGGGTGELFF.

The chain uses TRBV19 and TRBJ1-6; D not resolved. Germline CDR1 and CDR2: LNHDA and SQIVND (reference sequence). The CDR3 totals 13 residues. The ends were cut back, 8 bases at V and 5 bases at J, with 10 bases in the middle. The CDR3 nucleotides read TGTGCCAGTGGCCCCGGGGATAATTCACCCCTCCACTTT. It translates to CASGPGDNSPLHF.

The V and J genes are TRBV6-5 and TRBJ2-2, with a tentative D call TRBD2 (5 bases). V was pared by 5 bases and J by 4 bases, with 8 bases between. The germline CDR1 and CDR2 sequences are MNHEY and SVGAGI. The length of the CDR3 is 13 residues. CDR3 residues: CASSRGPTGELFF. CDR3 bases: TGTGCCAGCAGTAGAGGGCCCACCGGGGAGCTGTTTTTT.

The V call is TRBV28, the J call TRBJ2-2; 7 bases line up with TRBD2. This CDR3 has 14 residues. Germline V lookup: CDR1 MDHEN, CDR2 SYDVKM. V shed 8 bases, J shed 7 bases, and the junction held 10 bases outside the gene matches. CDR3: CASGPSGTGGELFF. CDR3 bases: TGTGCCAGCGGCCCCAGCGGGACTGGCGGGGAGCTGTTTTTT. Full variable domain (missing parts from reference TRBV28 and TRBJ2-2): DVKVTQSSRYLVKRTGEKVFLECVQDMDHENMFWYRQDPGLGLRLIYFSYDVKMKEKGDIPEGYSVSREKKERFSLILESASTNQTSMYLCASGPSGTGGELFFGEGSRLTVL.

The V and J genes are TRBV5-1 and TRBJ2-3; TRBD1 agrees at 7 bases. Germline CDR1 is SGHRS and CDR2 is YFSETQ. With V trimmed by 0 bases and J by 0 bases, 1 base remained unmatched. The CDR3 has 15 residues. CDR3 region: CASSLEGQSTDTQYF. The CDR3 nucleotides read TGCGCCAGCAGCTTGGAGGGACAGAGCACAGATACGCAGTATTTT.

This clone appeared a single time. This chain joins TRBV9 and TRBJ2-2; D unclear. This CDR3 contains 16 residues. Germline-derived CDR1 and CDR2 are SGDLS and YYNGEE. Trimming left V 3 bases short and J 3 bases short, with 15 bases between. CDR3 protein: CASSAPGGTYTGELFF. The CDR3 coding sequence is TGTGCCAGCAGCGCCCCCGGCGGTACCTACACCGGGGAGCTGTTTTTT.

This chain links TRBV11-2 with TRBJ2-6, with TRBD1 matching 8 bases. The germline V gene has CDR1 SGHAT and CDR2 FQNNGV. With 2 bases clipped from V and 0 bases from J, the junction kept 0 bases outside the gene matches. This CDR3 region has 16 residues. CDR3: CASSLTGGSGANVLTF. The CDR3, as DNA: TGTGCCAGCAGCTTAACAGGGGGCTCTGGGGCCAACGTCCTGACTTTC. The complete variable domain, with remaining parts taken from reference TRBV11-2 and TRBJ2-6, reads EAGVAQSPRYKIIEKRQSVAFWCNPISGHATLYWYQQILGQGPKLLIQFQNNGVVDDSQLPKDRFSAERLKGVDSTLKIQPAKLEDSAVYLCASSLTGGSGANVLTFGAGSRLTVL.

CDR3 coding DNA: TGTGCCAGCAGCGTGGGAGGGGGGGTAACGAACACTGAAGCTTTCTTT. Translation: CASSVGGGVTNTEAFF. The chain has TRBV9 and TRBJ1-1; D is perhaps TRBD1 (6 bases). The CDR3 totals 16 residues. The germline V gene has CDR1 SGDLS and CDR2 YYNGEE. Trimming cost V 2 bases and J 1 base, with 15 bases left between them. Looking up the rest from reference TRBV9 and TRBJ1-1 gives the full variable domain: DSGVTQTPKHLITATGQRVTLRCSPRSGDLSVYWYQQSLDQGLQFLIQYYNGEERAKGNILERFSAQQFPDLHSELNLSSLELGDSALYFCASSVGGGVTNTEAFFGQGTRLTVV.

The chain recombines TRBV28 with TRBJ2-5; D possibly corresponds to TRBD2 (6 bases). This CDR3 is built from 16 residues. The germline V gene encodes CDR1 MDHEN and CDR2 SYDVKM. V lost 7 bases and J lost 5, with 23 bases in between. For the CDR3, the DNA is TGTGCCAGCACCCAGGTGGGTGGAGGGCCGCGGGAGACCCAGTACTTC. The encoded protein is CASTQVGGGPRETQYF. Full variable domain (remainder filled in from reference TRBV28 and TRBJ2-5): DVKVTQSSRYLVKRTGEKVFLECVQDMDHENMFWYRQDPGLGLRLIYFSYDVKMKEKGDIPEGYSVSREKKERFSLILESASTNQTSMYLCASTQVGGGPRETQYFGPGTRLLVL.

The chain links TRBV6-6 to TRBJ1-2; D is undetermined. The V gene's germline CDR1 is MNHNY and CDR2 SVGAGI (reference sequence). V was trimmed by 4 bases and J by 7 bases, leaving 16 bases between them. The CDR3 has 14 residues. CDR3 nucleotides: TGTGCCAGCAGTTGGGGAGACACGGCCGCTGGCTACACCTTC. Encoded protein: CASSWGDTAAGYTF.

This clone has only one observation. The genes are TRBV15 and TRBJ1-2, with unresolved D. Trimming took 3 bases from V and 7 from J, leaving 15 bases between them. In germline, CDR1 is LNHNV, CDR2 YYDKDF (reference sequence). The CDR3 is made up of 14 amino acids. CDR3 nucleotides: TGTGCCACCAGCAGCCGGCGGGAGAATGTTGGCTACACCTTC. Its translation: CATSSRRENVGYTF.

V usage is TRBV15 and J usage is TRBJ2-1, with D possibly matching TRBD1 (5 bases). The CDR3 runs 15 residues. With 1 base removed from V and 2 bases from J, the gap between germline ends came to 9 bases. Per germline, CDR1 LNHNV and CDR2 YYDKDF (reference sequence). CDR3 in DNA: TGTGCCACCAGCAGAGGTCCAGGGACCTACAATGAGCAGTTCTTC. Translated, it gives CATSRGPGTYNEQFF.

The gene calls are TRBV27 and TRBJ1-6; 8 nucleotides match TRBD1. CDR1 is MNHEY and CDR2 is SMNVEV in the germline V gene (reference sequence). The V segment lost 5 bases and the J segment 0 bases; nucleotides outside the gene matches: 15. The CDR3 has 20 amino acids. The CDR3 protein is CASSAGTGRPRSSYNSPLHF. For the CDR3, the DNA is TGTGCCAGCAGTGCAGGGACAGGAAGACCCCGGAGCTCCTATAATTCACCCCTCCACTTT.

The chain is built from TRBV16 and TRBJ1-1; weak D call: TRBD1 (6 bases). Germline V CDR1 and CDR2: KGHSY, FQNENV. The V gene lost 4 bases and the J gene lost 1 base, with 10 bases spanning the gap. This CDR3 region has 14 residues. The CDR3 coding sequence is TGTGCCAGCAGCCGCGTACAGGGGAACACTGAAGCTTTCTTT. It yields the protein CASSRVQGNTEAFF.

The rearrangement uses TRBV28 and TRBJ1-4; D may be TRBD1 (5 bases). Trimming left V 5 bases short and J 8 bases short, with 18 bases between. This CDR3 is built from 15 residues. CDR1 and CDR2 (germline): MDHEN, SYDVKM. CDR3 in DNA: TGTGCCAGCAGTCCGCCGACGAGGGGAGGAGAAAAACTGTTTTTT. Translated: CASSPPTRGGEKLFF. Full variable domain (outside the CDR3, taken from reference TRBV28 and TRBJ1-4): DVKVTQSSRYLVKRTGEKVFLECVQDMDHENMFWYRQDPGLGLRLIYFSYDVKMKEKGDIPEGYSVSREKKERFSLILESASTNQTSMYLCASSPPTRGGEKLFFGSGTQLSVL.

The chain joins TRBV5-6 to TRBJ1-1; D not resolved. Germline V gene data show CDR1 as SGHDT and CDR2 as YYEEEE. The CDR3 totals 14 residues. V lost 1 base to trimming and J lost 4 bases, with 11 bases between them. CDR3 in DNA: TGTGCCAGCAGCTTGCGGTCTCAACTCACTGAAGCTTTCTTT. It encodes CASSLRSQLTEAFF.

The gene calls are TRBV2 and TRBJ1-1, with D maybe TRBD1 (5 bases). Looked up from germline, CDR1 is SNHLY and CDR2 is FYNNEI. There are 13 residues in the CDR3. V lost 4 bases, J lost 5 bases, and 11 bases lay in between. In nucleotides, the CDR3 is TGTGCCAGCAGTGGCCCAGGGAGGACTGAAGCTTTCTTT. It specifies CASSGPGRTEAFF.

Of note for this clone: Sequence at one end of the junction differs from germline and may be a read error. The chain links TRBV6-1 to TRBJ1-1, with no clear D. The germline CDR1 and CDR2 sequences are MNHNS and SASEGT. This CDR3 has 13 amino acids. The CDR3 DNA reads as TGTGCCGGCAGCCTCGTTCTGAGGACTGAAGCTTTCTTT. Its translation: CAGSLVLRTEAFF.

The rearrangement uses TRBV6-5 and TRBJ1-4, with D possibly TRBD1 on 5 matching bases. The CDR3 is made up of 15 amino acids. V was shortened by 11 bases and J by 0 bases, with 16 bases between the two germline ends. Germline V CDR1 and CDR2: MNHEY, SVGAGI. This CDR3 is CAGPDGGSTNEKLFF. Written as DNA, the CDR3 is TGTGCCGGCCCGGACGGGGGTTCAACTAATGAAAAACTGTTTTTT.

This clone was counted only a few times. The chain is built from TRBV25-1 and TRBJ1-2, with D possibly matching TRBD1 (5 bases). This CDR3 is 12 amino acids long. CDR1 and CDR2 (germline): MGHDK, SYGVNS. V lost 3 bases and J lost 3, with 5 bases in between. The CDR3 DNA reads TGTGCCAGCAGTGACAGGGACTATGGCTACACCTTC. It encodes CASSDRDYGYTF.

The chain links TRBV10-3 to TRBJ2-2, with 10 bases identical to TRBD2. Germline V gene sequence: CDR1 ENHRY, CDR2 SYGVKD. Unmatched junction bases numbered 8, after V lost 8 bases and J lost 5 bases. CDR3 size: 15 residues. This CDR3 is CAIGGTSVTTGELFF. For the CDR3, the DNA is TGTGCCATCGGGGGGACTAGCGTTACTACCGGGGAGCTGTTTTTT.

The chain is built from TRBV7-2 and TRBJ2-5; 11 bases are shared with TRBD1. The V gene end was trimmed by 3 bases and the J gene end by 5 bases; junction bases not matched to a gene: 2. There are 14 residues in the CDR3. Germline-derived CDR1 and CDR2 are SGHTA and FQGNSA. Written as DNA, the CDR3 is TGTGCCAGCAGCTTGGACAGGGGGCGGGAGACCCAGTACTTC. Translated, it gives CASSLDRGRETQYF.